A single sample is the source of the 25 T cell receptor beta chains below, sequenced in a study of molecular identifiers for immune sequencing clone quantification. MiXCR, run by TCRdb on the PCR reads, gives a single entry per CDR3 protein. The sample carries tens of thousands of distinct CDR3 sequences, under 25% recorded once. The sequenced sample consisted of naive CD8+ T cells from blood, with Jurkat cell RNA spiked in. Subset given: FACS-sorted CD8+CD4-CCR7+CD45RA+ naive T cells. The source is a human donor in good health. Some libraries in this study had Jurkat cell RNA spiked in.

This clonotype was recorded at least ten times. The V call is TRBV6-2 or TRBV6-3, the J call TRBJ2-5, with D possibly TRBD2 on 6 matching bases. V dropped 4 bases and J dropped 2 bases, with 14 bases sitting between them. Germline CDR1 is MNHEY and CDR2 is SVGEGT. This CDR3 spans 15 amino acids. Here the CDR3 DNA reads TGTGCCAGCAGTTTAACCCGGGACTCACAAGAGACCCAGTACTTC. It translates to CASSLTRDSQETQYF.

This clonotype was counted many times. J is TRBJ2-7 and V is TRBV11-2; D remains ambiguous. V lost 0 bases and J 0 bases, leaving 9 bases between the germline ends. The CDR3 loop spans 15 amino acids. CDR1 and CDR2 from the germline V gene are SGHAT and FQNNGV. CDR3 in DNA: TGTGCCAGCAGCTTAGAGGGCAGTCTCTCCTACGAGCAGTACTTC. Amino acids: CASSLEGSLSYEQYF.

There are many counts of this clonotype. The chain is built from TRBV7-9 and TRBJ1-5, with D perhaps matching TRBD1 (6 bases). The V end was cut by 0 bases, the J end by 2 bases, with 14 bases between. The length of the CDR3 is 17 residues. Germline CDR1 reads SEHNR; CDR2 reads FQNEAQ (reference sequence). The chain's CDR3 is CASSLAQTGFGNQPQHF. DNA for the CDR3: TGTGCCAGCAGCTTAGCCCAGACAGGTTTTGGCAATCAGCCCCAGCATTTT.

This clonotype was detected ten times or more. The rearrangement links TRBV7-2 to TRBJ2-7, with a weak D call TRBD2 (6 bases). Germline lookup yields CDR1 SGHTA and CDR2 FQGNSA. V lost 7 bases, J lost 2 bases, and 18 bases lay in between. The CDR3 totals 15 residues. The CDR3 DNA follows: TGTGCCAGCAACGAAGCCGCCGGGAGCCCCTACGAGCAGTACTTC. This sequence encodes CASNEAAGSPYEQYF.

This clonotype occurred many times. The chain combines TRBV12-3 or TRBV12-4 with TRBJ2-7; perhaps TRBD2 as D (6 bases). This CDR3 has 14 residues. Trimming took 3 bases from V and 6 from J, leaving 15 bases between them. CDR3 loop: CASSLPGVVAEQYF. CDR3 coding DNA: TGTGCCAGCAGTTTGCCGGGGGTGGTCGCCGAGCAGTACTTC.

This clonotype has a count of ten or more. The rearrangement joins TRBV5-6 to TRBJ2-5, with D hard to call. The V end lost 7 bases, the J end lost 5 bases, and 9 bases lay between the germline ends. The CDR3 has 11 residues. Germline V gene lookup returns CDR1 SGHDT and CDR2 YYEEEE. CDR3 coding DNA: TGTGCCAGCTCCGGATTGGAGACCCAGTACTTC. Amino acid sequence: CASSGLETQYF.

This clonotype was seen at least ten times. The genes are TRBV29-1 and TRBJ2-1, with TRBD1 as a possible D gene (5 bases). The CDR3 runs to 13 residues. Germline CDR1 is SQVTM and CDR2 is ANQGSEA. The V end lost 1 base, the J end lost 7 bases, and 11 bases lay between the germline ends. The chain's CDR3 is CSVEVSAGNEQFF. For the CDR3, the DNA is TGCAGCGTTGAAGTTTCGGCAGGGAATGAGCAGTTCTTC.

This clonotype was counted many times. This sequence joins TRBV7-9 and TRBJ1-1; 11 nucleotides agree with TRBD1. The V gene end was trimmed by 5 bases and the J gene end by 2 bases; junction bases not matched to a gene: 10. The CDR3 is made up of 17 amino acids. Germline-derived CDR1 and CDR2 are SEHNR and FQNEAQ (reference sequence). The chain's CDR3 is CASSKAGTGGGNTEAFF. CDR3 bases: TGTGCCAGCAGCAAAGCTGGGACAGGGGGGGGTAACACTGAAGCTTTCTTT.

The V call is TRBV21-1, the J call TRBJ2-3; the DNA was not used to check the table's D call, TRBD1. TRBV21-1 is termed a pseudogene. The CDR3 runs to 12 residues. CDR3 sequence (DNA): TGTCTGAGGGGAAAGTTCACAGATACGCAGTATTTT. As protein: CLRGKFTDTQYF.

This clonotype came up many times. The chain couples TRBV10-2 to TRBJ2-3, with 16 bases aligning to TRBD2. CDR3 length: 16 residues. CDR1 WSHSY and CDR2 SAAADI come from the germline V gene. Trimming took 6 bases from V and 2 from J; bases not matched to a gene: 2. The CDR3 sequence: CASRGLAGGLTDTQYF. The DNA for the CDR3 is TGCGCCAGCAGGGGACTAGCGGGGGGGCTCACAGATACGCAGTATTTT.

There are a few counts of this clonotype. A clone one base away is much larger, so this may be a read error. The chain couples TRBV4-3 to TRBJ2-7; 9 nucleotides line up with TRBD2. From germline, CDR1 is LGHNA and CDR2 YSLEER. The CDR3 is 15 amino acids. The CDR3 nucleotides are TGCGCCAGCGGCCAGGAGGCGGGAGGGTCTTACGAGCAGTACTTC. Translation: CASGQEAGGSYEQYF.

This clonotype was observed many times. This rearrangement joins TRBV5-4 to TRBJ1-1, with a weak D call TRBD1 (5 bases). This CDR3 spans 14 amino acids. Trimming took off 3 bases at V and 4 bases at J, with 13 bases between the two ends. The germline gives CDR1 SGHNT, CDR2 YYREEE (reference sequence). CDR3 amino acids: CASSSGTFGTEAFF. The CDR3 DNA sequence: TGTGCCAGCAGCTCAGGGACTTTCGGCACTGAAGCTTTCTTT.

Many counts were recorded for this clonotype. This sequence joins TRBV4-3 and TRBJ2-1, with TRBD2 identical over 14 bases. V shed 0 bases and J 7 bases; nucleotides not matched to a gene: 2. In germline, CDR1 is LGHNA, CDR2 YSLEER. This CDR3 contains 16 residues. The CDR3 reads CASSQDRTSGRNEQFF. DNA for the CDR3: TGCGCCAGCAGCCAAGATCGGACTAGCGGGAGGAATGAGCAGTTCTTC.

This chain uses TRBV7-9 with TRBJ2-5; D not resolved. The CDR3 is 14 amino acids. The V gene lost 5 bases and the J gene lost 2 bases, with 12 bases spanning the gap. The germline V gene encodes CDR1 SEHNR and CDR2 FQNEAQ (reference sequence). The CDR3 here is CASSGADRQETQYF. Written as DNA, the CDR3 is TGTGCCAGCAGCGGAGCCGACCGACAAGAGACCCAGTACTTC.

At least ten counts were recorded for this clonotype. The chain uses TRBV4-3 and TRBJ2-6, with TRBD1 matching 7 bases. V lost 6 bases, J lost 0 bases, and 2 bases stayed unmatched. Germline values: CDR1 LGHNA, CDR2 YSLEER. CDR3 length: 15 amino acids. Here the CDR3 reads CASSHRGSGANVLTF. DNA of the CDR3: TGCGCCAGCAGTCACAGGGGCTCTGGGGCCAACGTCCTGACTTTC.

This clonotype showed up many times. The chain recombines TRBV11-1 with TRBJ2-1, with D unclear. V was shortened by 3 bases and J by 0 bases, with 9 bases between the two germline ends. Germline loops: CDR1 SGHAT, CDR2 FQDESV (reference sequence). This CDR3 comprises 15 residues. The CDR3, as DNA: TGTGCCAGCAGCTTTCAACAAAGCTCCTACAATGAGCAGTTCTTC. Encoded protein: CASSFQQSSYNEQFF.

With respect to this clonotype: This may be a read error: a much more frequent sequence differs by one nucleotide. It is likely a read error, because the conserved phenylalanine at the end of the CDR3 is missing. This chain links TRBV6-5 with TRBJ2-3; no definite D call. The CDR3 extends over 15 amino acids. The germline V and J ends were trimmed by 6 bases and 0 bases, with 13 bases remaining between them. CDR1 is MNHEY and CDR2 is SVGAGI in the germline V gene. In DNA form, the CDR3 reads TGTGCCAGCAGCTTAGCTGGTCGAAGCACAGATACGCAGTATCTT. Translation gives CASSLAGRSTDTQYL.

This clonotype appeared many times. The chain joins TRBV5-6 to TRBJ2-5, with D unclear. Germline CDR1 and CDR2: SGHDT and YYEEEE. This CDR3 has 13 residues. V was cut by 4 bases and J by 1 base, with 8 bases left in between. CDR3 sequence reads: CASSPEAQETQYF. CDR3 DNA sequence: TGTGCCAGCAGCCCCGAAGCCCAAGAGACCCAGTACTTC.

This clonotype was picked up many times. This chain links TRBV28 with TRBJ2-5; maybe TRBD1 (6 bases). Germline V gene sequence: CDR1 MDHEN, CDR2 SYDVKM. V lost 6 bases, J lost 1 base, and 9 bases lay in between. The CDR3 covers 13 residues. The CDR3 nucleotides are TGTGCCAGCAGCCGGGACATCCAAGAGACCCAGTACTTC. Residues: CASSRDIQETQYF. Filled out from reference TRBV28 and TRBJ2-5, the complete variable domain reads DVKVTQSSRYLVKRTGEKVFLECVQDMDHENMFWYRQDPGLGLRLIYFSYDVKMKEKGDIPEGYSVSREKKERFSLILESASTNQTSMYLCASSRDIQETQYFGPGTRLLVL.

This clonotype was seen many times. The rearrangement uses TRBV5-5 and TRBJ1-4; tentatively, D is TRBD1 (6 bases). V was cut by 4 bases and J by 4 bases, with 14 bases left in between. The germline V gene encodes CDR1 SGHKS and CDR2 YYEKEE (reference sequence). The CDR3 has 15 amino acids. CDR3 in amino acids: CASSLTPGVNEKLFF. The DNA of the CDR3 is TGTGCCAGCAGCCTGACACCAGGGGTTAATGAAAAACTGTTTTTT.

This clonotype was counted at least ten times. This rearrangement joins TRBV6-6 to TRBJ2-7; possibly TRBD1 for D (5 bases). Trimming cost V 7 bases and J 6 bases, with 10 bases left between them. Per the germline V gene, CDR1 is MNHNY and CDR2 is SVGAGI (reference sequence). This CDR3 spans 11 amino acids. The CDR3: CASTERGEQYF. CDR3 bases: TGTGCCAGCACGGAAAGGGGCGAGCAGTACTTC.

This clonotype was observed at least ten times. This is likely a read error, given that the CDR3 carries no conserved phenylalanine or tryptophan at its end. The DNA is left out, because the CDR3 cannot be placed on it with certainty; the CDR3 is given as TCRdb lists it. This CDR3 reads CASSSLDRVL. V and J are TRBV19 and TRBJ2-4; the DNA was not used to check the table's D call, TRBD1. Termini included, the CDR3 measures 10 amino acids. Germline V gives CDR1 LNHDA, CDR2 SQIVND (reference sequence).

In this sample, this clonotype turned up many times. The V call is TRBV14, the J call TRBJ1-5; D possibly corresponds to TRBD1 (6 bases). V was pared by 1 base and J by 7 bases, with 17 bases between. Germline CDR1 reads SGHDN; CDR2 reads FVKESK. The CDR3 is made up of 16 amino acids. The CDR3 coding sequence is TGTGCCAGCAGCCAAGGAAACAGGGTCGCCCCCCAGCCCCAGCATTTT. This encodes CASSQGNRVAPQPQHF.

The chain combines TRBV7-9 with TRBJ1-1, with 10 nucleotides matching TRBD1. There are 17 residues in the CDR3. The germline gives CDR1 SEHNR, CDR2 FQNEAQ (reference sequence). V lost 7 bases to trimming and J lost 3 bases; unmatched junction nucleotides: 14. CDR3 amino acids: CASKLPPGQGSDTEAFF. Here the CDR3 DNA reads TGTGCCAGCAAACTCCCTCCGGGACAGGGGTCCGACACTGAAGCTTTCTTT.

As concerns this clonotype: This may come from a read error, since a much larger clone is one base off. V is TRBV9 and J is TRBJ2-1; 9 bases fit TRBD2. The length of the CDR3 is 14 residues. The germline CDR1 and CDR2 sequences are SGDLS and YYNGEE. CDR3 amino acids: CATSRAGGPGEQFF. DNA of the CDR3: TGTGCCACCAGCAGGGCGGGAGGGCCGGGTGAGCAGTTCTTC.